These T cell receptor beta chains were read from a single sample in a study of cytomegalovirus exposure and HLA in healthy donors. Clones were sequenced by immunoSEQ multiplex PCR, and TCRdb holds only the in-frame ones, with some missing. The data contain around 100,000 clones, around four fifths of them singletons. Source material: PBMCs. These receptors were taken from a male donor in good health and CMV-seropositive. CDR3s include the opening cysteine and the closing phenylalanine or tryptophan. D genes are given only for firm matches. Not all rows give a size; the values are once, few, many and, for expanded clones, a class.

clone_size: .
j_call: TRBJ2-7
d_call: TRBD1
v_call: TRBV28
cdr3_nt: TGTGCCAGCACCGTAGACAGGGGGCGAGTTTACGAGCAGTACTTC
cdr3_aa: CASTVDRGRVYEQYF

clone_size: .
j_call: TRBJ1-1
d_call: TRBD1
v_call: TRBV7-9
cdr3_nt: TGTACCAGCAGCAGCCGGGACAGCACTGAAGCTTTCTTT
cdr3_aa: CTSSSRDSTEAFF

clone_size: .
j_call: TRBJ2-1
d_call: TRBD1
v_call: TRBV27
cdr3_nt: TGTGCCAGCAGTTCCGGACAGGGCACCTACAATGAGCAGTTCTTC
cdr3_aa: CASSSGQGTYNEQFF

clone_size: few
j_call: TRBJ2-1
d_call: .
v_call: TRBV13
cdr3_nt: TGTGCCAGCTCCGCGGCTCTCCTTTCCTACAATGAGCAGTTCTTC
cdr3_aa: CASSAALLSYNEQFF

clone_size: .
j_call: TRBJ2-5
d_call: TRBD2
v_call: TRBV7-9
cdr3_nt: TGTGCCAGCAGCTTTCTAGGGGCTTTCAGCGGGAGGGCCCGAGAGACCCAGTACTTC
cdr3_aa: CASSFLGAFSGRARETQYF

clone_size: .
j_call: TRBJ2-2
d_call: .
v_call: TRBV7-3
cdr3_nt: TGTGCCAGCAGCTTAGTCTATCCCGGGGAGCTGTTTTTT
cdr3_aa: CASSLVYPGELFF

clone_size: .
j_call: TRBJ2-5
d_call: .
v_call: TRBV5-1
cdr3_nt: TGCGCCAGCACCTTGGGGTCGCGGCCCCAAGAGACCCAGTACTTC
cdr3_aa: CASTLGSRPQETQYF

clone_size: .
j_call: TRBJ2-6
d_call: .
v_call: TRBV28
cdr3_nt: TGTGCCAGCAGTTCAGTGACAGGACCCTCTGGGGCCAACGTCCTGACTTTC
cdr3_aa: CASSSVTGPSGANVLTF

clone_size: .
j_call: TRBJ1-2
d_call: .
v_call: TRBV28
cdr3_nt: TGTGCCAGCAGTTCGCGCAGGGTCTATGGCTACACCTTC
cdr3_aa: CASSSRRVYGYTF

clone_size: .
j_call: TRBJ2-1
d_call: TRBD2
v_call: TRBV5-4
cdr3_nt: TGTGCCAGCAGCTTACTACTAGCGGGTAATGAGCAGTTCTTC
cdr3_aa: CASSLLLAGNEQFF

clone_size: .
j_call: TRBJ2-3
d_call: TRBD1
v_call: TRBV5-6
cdr3_nt: TGTGCCAGCTTACTTTGGACAGGGCAAAGCACAGATACGCAGTATTTT
cdr3_aa: CASLLWTGQSTDTQYF

clone_size: once
j_call: TRBJ2-5
d_call: .
v_call: TRBV7-9
cdr3_nt: TGTGCCAGCAGAAGGGGAGGAGAGACCCAGTACTTC
cdr3_aa: CASRRGGETQYF

clone_size: .
j_call: TRBJ2-7
d_call: .
v_call: TRBV19
cdr3_nt: TGTGCCAGTAGTACCAATCGGGACACGAGCTCCTACGAGCAGTACTTC
cdr3_aa: CASSTNRDTSSYEQYF

clone_size: .
j_call: TRBJ2-7
d_call: .
v_call: TRBV5-6
cdr3_nt: TGTGCCAGCAGCTTGCTCGAGCAGTACTTC
cdr3_aa: CASSLLEQYF

clone_size: .
j_call: TRBJ2-1
d_call: .
v_call: TRBV5-8
cdr3_nt: TGTGCCAGCAGCTTGCAGGGTTCGGACAGGCAGTTCTTC
cdr3_aa: CASSLQGSDRQFF

clone_size: .
j_call: TRBJ2-1
d_call: TRBD1
v_call: TRBV5-1
cdr3_nt: TGCGCCAGCAGCTTTAAGGGACAGGGTGGAACCAATGAGCAGTTCTTC
cdr3_aa: CASSFKGQGGTNEQFF

clone_size: .
j_call: TRBJ2-1
d_call: TRBD2
v_call: TRBV27
cdr3_nt: TGTGCCAGCAGCCGAAGCGGGGCCGGGTACAATGAGCAGTTCTTC
cdr3_aa: CASSRSGAGYNEQFF

clone_size: .
j_call: TRBJ2-5
d_call: .
v_call: TRBV9
cdr3_nt: TGTGCCAGCAGCGTAGAGGGGGGGCAGGAGACCCAGTACTTC
cdr3_aa: CASSVEGGQETQYF

clone_size: few
j_call: TRBJ2-3
d_call: .
v_call: TRBV28
cdr3_nt: TGTGCCAGCAGTTTAAGCGGGTATGGGGATACGCAGTATTTT
cdr3_aa: CASSLSGYGDTQYF

clone_size: .
j_call: TRBJ2-7
d_call: .
v_call: TRBV7-2
cdr3_nt: TGTGCCAGCCGCCAGGTCCCAGGTCACGAGCAGTACTTC
cdr3_aa: CASRQVPGHEQYF